This T cell receptor beta chain was found in a study of OX40 agonist ivuxolimab in advanced cancers. The CDR3 runs 18 residues. Germline CDR1 reads SGHTA; CDR2 reads FQGNSA. The V gene end was trimmed by 5 bases and the J gene end by 2 bases; junction bases not matched to a gene: 17. Assay used: immunoSEQ multiplex PCR; TCRdb lists only in-frame clones, some missing. The repertoire holds 77,000 or so clones, with 90% as singletons. The TCR originated in an adult with an advanced solid tumor such as melanoma, head and neck, liver or kidney cancer. The chain links TRBV7-2 to TRBJ2-5; 7 nucleotides match TRBD2. The sequencing here drew on CD4+ or CD8+ T cells sorted from blood, taken in a trial of the OX40 agonist ivuxolimab. The CDR3, as DNA: TGTGCCAGCAGCCAATACCGGATAGGCGGGAGATGGCAAGAGACCCAGTACTTC. Its protein is CASSQYRIGGRWQETQYF.